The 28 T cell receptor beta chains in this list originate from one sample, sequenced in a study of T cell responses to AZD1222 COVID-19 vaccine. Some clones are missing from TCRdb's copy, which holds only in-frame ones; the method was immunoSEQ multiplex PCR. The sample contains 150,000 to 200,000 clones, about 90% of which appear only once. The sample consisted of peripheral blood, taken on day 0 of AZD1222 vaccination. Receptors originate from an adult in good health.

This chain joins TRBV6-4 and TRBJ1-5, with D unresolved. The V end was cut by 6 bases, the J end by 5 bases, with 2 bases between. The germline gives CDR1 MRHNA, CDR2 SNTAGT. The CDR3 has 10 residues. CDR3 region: CASRDQPQHF. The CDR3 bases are TGTGCCAGCAGGGATCAGCCCCAGCATTTT.

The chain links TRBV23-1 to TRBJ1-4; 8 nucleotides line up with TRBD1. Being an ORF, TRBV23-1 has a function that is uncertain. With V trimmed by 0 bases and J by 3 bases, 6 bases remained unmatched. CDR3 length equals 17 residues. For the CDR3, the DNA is TGCGCCAGCAGTCAATCTGCAGGGGGCTACGCTAATGAAAAACTGTTTTTT. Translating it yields CASSQSAGGYANEKLFF.

The DNA for the CDR3 is TGTGCCAGCAGGGGCGGAGGCTACACCTTC. Translating gives CASRGGGYTF. The chain is built from TRBV28 and TRBJ1-2; D not certain. V lost 6 bases, J lost 8 bases, and 7 bases lay in between. Looked up from germline, CDR1 is MDHEN and CDR2 is SYDVKM. The CDR3 contains 10 residues.

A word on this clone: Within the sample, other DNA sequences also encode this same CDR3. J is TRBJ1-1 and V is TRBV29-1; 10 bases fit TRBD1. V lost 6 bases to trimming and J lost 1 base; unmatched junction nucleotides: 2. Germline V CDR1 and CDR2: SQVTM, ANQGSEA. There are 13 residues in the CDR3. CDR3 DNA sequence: TGCAGCGTCGGACAGGGGGAGAACACTGAAGCTTTCTTT. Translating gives CSVGQGENTEAFF.

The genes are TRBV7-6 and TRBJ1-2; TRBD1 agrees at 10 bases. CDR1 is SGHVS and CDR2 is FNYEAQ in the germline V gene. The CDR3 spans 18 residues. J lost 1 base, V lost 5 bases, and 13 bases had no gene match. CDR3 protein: CASSESGTGVGGNYGYTF. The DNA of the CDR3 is TGTGCCAGCAGCGAATCGGGGACAGGGGTTGGGGGTAACTATGGCTACACCTTC.

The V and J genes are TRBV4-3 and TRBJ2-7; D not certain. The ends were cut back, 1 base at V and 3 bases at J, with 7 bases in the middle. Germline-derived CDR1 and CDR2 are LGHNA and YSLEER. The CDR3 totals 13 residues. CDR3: CASSQARNYEQYF. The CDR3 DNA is TGCGCCAGCAGCCAAGCGAGAAACTACGAGCAGTACTTC.

The CDR3 region is CASSPTGRGEKLFF. The CDR3 region has the DNA TGTGCCAGCAGCCCGACAGGGCGGGGCGAAAAACTGTTTTTT. The V gene is TRBV11-2, the J gene TRBJ1-4; 7 bases align to TRBD1. V shed 5 bases, J shed 8 bases, and the junction held 8 bases outside the gene matches. Germline V gene data show CDR1 as SGHAT and CDR2 as FQNNGV. This CDR3 region has 14 residues.

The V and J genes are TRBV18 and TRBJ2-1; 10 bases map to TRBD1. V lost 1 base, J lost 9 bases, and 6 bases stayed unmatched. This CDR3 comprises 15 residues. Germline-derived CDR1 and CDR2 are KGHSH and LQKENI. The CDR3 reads CASSPLGTGDREQFF. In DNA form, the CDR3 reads TGTGCCAGCTCACCACTCGGGACAGGGGACCGTGAGCAGTTCTTC.

The CDR3 DNA is TGTGCCAGCGTTGTGGGGCCAGGCATCGGCTACACCTTC. This translates into CASVVGPGIGYTF. This chain connects TRBV2 to TRBJ1-2; possible D gene TRBD1, 5 bases. Trimming took off 8 bases at V and 8 bases at J, with 18 bases between the two ends. Germline V gene data show CDR1 as SNHLY and CDR2 as FYNNEI. This CDR3 has 13 amino acids.

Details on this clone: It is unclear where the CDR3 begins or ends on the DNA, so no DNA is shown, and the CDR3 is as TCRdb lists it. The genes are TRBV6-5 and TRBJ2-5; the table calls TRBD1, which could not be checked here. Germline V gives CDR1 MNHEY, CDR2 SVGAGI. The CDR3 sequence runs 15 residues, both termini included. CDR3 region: CASILGQSLQETQYF.

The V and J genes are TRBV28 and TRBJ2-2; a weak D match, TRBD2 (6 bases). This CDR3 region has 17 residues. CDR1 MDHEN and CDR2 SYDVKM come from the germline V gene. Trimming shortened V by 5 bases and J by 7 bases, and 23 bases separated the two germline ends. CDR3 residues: CASSRLLGGFLGGELFF. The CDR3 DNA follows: TGTGCCAGCAGTCGCCTGCTGGGGGGTTTCTTGGGCGGGGAGCTGTTTTTT.

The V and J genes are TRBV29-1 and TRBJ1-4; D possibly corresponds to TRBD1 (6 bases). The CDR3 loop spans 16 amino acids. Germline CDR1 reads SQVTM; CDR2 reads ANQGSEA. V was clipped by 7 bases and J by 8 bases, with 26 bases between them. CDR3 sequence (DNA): TGCAGCGCTAACCTCCCGTCGGTGAGGGGGGGAGAAAAACTGTTTTTT. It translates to CSANLPSVRGGEKLFF. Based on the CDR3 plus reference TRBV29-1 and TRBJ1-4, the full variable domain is SAVISQKPSRDICQRGTSLTIQCQVDSQVTMMFWYRQQPGQSLTLIATANQGSEATYESGFVIDKFPISRPNLTFSTLTVSNMSPEDSSIYLCSANLPSVRGGEKLFFGSGTQLSVL.

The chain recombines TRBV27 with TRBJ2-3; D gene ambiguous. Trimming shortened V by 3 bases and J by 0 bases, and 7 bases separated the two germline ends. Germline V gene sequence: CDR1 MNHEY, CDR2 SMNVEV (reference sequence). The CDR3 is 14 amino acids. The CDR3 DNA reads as TGTGCCAGCAGTTTGGGCAGGAGCACAGATACGCAGTATTTT. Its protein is CASSLGRSTDTQYF.

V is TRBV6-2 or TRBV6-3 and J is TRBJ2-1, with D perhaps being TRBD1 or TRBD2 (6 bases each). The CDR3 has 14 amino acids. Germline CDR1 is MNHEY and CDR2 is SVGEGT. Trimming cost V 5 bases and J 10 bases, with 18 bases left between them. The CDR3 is CASSRTPGGGEQFF. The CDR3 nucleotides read TGTGCCAGCAGTCGGACCCCCGGGGGCGGGGAGCAGTTCTTC.

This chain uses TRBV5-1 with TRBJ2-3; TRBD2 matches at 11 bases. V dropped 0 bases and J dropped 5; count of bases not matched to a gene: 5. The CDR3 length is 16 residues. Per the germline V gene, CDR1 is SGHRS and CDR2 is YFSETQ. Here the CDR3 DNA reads TGCGCCAGCAGCTTGGCCTTGGGACTAGCGGTAGATACGCAGTATTTT. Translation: CASSLALGLAVDTQYF.

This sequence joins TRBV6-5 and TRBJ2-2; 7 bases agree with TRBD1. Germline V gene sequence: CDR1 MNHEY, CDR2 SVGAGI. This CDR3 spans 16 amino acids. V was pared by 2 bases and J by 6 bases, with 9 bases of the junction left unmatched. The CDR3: CASSYPLDREPGELFF. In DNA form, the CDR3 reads TGTGCCAGCAGTTACCCCTTAGACAGGGAGCCCGGGGAGCTGTTTTTT.

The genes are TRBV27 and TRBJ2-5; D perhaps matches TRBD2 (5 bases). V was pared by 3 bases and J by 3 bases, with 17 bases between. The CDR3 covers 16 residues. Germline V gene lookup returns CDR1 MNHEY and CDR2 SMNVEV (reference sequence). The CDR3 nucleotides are TGTGCCAGCAGTTTGAGGGCAGGCCGCGAGAAAGAGACCCAGTACTTC. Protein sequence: CASSLRAGREKETQYF.

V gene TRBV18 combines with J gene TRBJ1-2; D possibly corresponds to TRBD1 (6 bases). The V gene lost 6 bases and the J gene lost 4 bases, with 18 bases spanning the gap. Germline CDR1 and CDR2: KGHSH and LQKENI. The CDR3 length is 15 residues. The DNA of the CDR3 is TGTGCCAGCTCCCCAGACAGGTACCCCCTCTATGGCTACACCTTC. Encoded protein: CASSPDRYPLYGYTF.

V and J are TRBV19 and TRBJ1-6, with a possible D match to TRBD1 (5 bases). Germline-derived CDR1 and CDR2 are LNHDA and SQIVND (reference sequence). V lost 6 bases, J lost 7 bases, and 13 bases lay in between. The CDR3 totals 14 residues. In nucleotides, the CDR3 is TGTGCCAGTAGCAAACAGGCTTCGAATTCACCCCTCCACTTT. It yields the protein CASSKQASNSPLHF.

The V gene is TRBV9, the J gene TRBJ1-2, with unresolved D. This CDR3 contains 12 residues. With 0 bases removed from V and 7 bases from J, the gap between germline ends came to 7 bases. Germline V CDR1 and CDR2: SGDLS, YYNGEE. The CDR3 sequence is CASSVDVGGYTF. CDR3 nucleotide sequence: TGTGCCAGCAGCGTAGATGTGGGTGGCTACACCTTC.

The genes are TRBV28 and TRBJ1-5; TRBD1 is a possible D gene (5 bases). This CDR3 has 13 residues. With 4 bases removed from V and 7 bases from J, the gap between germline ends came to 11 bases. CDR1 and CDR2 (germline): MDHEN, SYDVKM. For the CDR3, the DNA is TGTGCCAGCAGTTCCCCTGACAGACAGCCCCAGCATTTT. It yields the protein CASSSPDRQPQHF.

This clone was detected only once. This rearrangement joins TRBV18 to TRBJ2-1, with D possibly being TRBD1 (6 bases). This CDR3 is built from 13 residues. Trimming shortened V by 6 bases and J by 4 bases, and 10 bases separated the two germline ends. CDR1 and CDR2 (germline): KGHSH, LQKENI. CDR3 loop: CASSGTSYNEQFF. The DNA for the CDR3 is TGTGCCAGCTCCGGGACATCATACAATGAGCAGTTCTTC.

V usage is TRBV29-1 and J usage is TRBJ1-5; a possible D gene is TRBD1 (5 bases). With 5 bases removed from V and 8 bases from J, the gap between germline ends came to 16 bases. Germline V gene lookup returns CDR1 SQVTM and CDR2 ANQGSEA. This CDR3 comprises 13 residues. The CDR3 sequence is CSVQPLPGEPQHF. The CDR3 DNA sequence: TGCAGCGTTCAACCACTGCCGGGGGAGCCCCAGCATTTT.

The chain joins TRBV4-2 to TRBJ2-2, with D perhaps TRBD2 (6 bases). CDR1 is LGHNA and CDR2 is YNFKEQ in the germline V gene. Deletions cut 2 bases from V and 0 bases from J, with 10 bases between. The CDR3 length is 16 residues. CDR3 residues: CASSQRGTANTGELFF. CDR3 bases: TGTGCCAGCAGCCAACGGGGGACGGCGAACACCGGGGAGCTGTTTTTT.

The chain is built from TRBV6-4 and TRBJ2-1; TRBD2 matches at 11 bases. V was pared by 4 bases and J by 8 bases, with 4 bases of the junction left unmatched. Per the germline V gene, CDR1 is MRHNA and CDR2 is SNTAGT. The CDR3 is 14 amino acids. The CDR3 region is CASSVSGGADEQFF. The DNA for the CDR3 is TGTGCCAGCAGTGTTAGCGGGGGGGCGGATGAGCAGTTCTTC.

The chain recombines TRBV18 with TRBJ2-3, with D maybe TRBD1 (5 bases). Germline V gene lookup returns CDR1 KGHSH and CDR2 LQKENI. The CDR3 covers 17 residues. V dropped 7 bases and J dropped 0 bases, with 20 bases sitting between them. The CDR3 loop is CASFSGFGRASTDTQYF. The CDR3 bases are TGTGCCAGCTTTTCAGGTTTCGGCAGGGCGAGCACAGATACGCAGTATTTT.

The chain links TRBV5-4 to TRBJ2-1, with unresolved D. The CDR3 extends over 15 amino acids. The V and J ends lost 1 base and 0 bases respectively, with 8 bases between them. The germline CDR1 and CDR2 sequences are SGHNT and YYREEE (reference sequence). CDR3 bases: TGTGCCAGCAGCTTGCCAGGCTCCTCCTACAATGAGCAGTTCTTC. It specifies CASSLPGSSYNEQFF.

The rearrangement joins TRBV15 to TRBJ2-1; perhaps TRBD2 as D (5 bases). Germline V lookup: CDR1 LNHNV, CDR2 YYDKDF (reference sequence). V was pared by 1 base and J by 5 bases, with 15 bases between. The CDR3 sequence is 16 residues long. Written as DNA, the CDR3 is TGTGCCACCAGCAGAGGGTCCCTCGGGGTCCACAATGAGCAGTTCTTC. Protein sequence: CATSRGSLGVHNEQFF.